This T cell receptor beta chain was sequenced during a study of a mutant IDH1 vaccine in newly diagnosed glioma. The assay was immunoSEQ multiplex PCR, and TCRdb's table has in-frame clones only and misses some. The table records about 32,000 clones, 81% of them present only once. Notes on this clone: What it binds is unknown.

Time point denoted: week 35, safety follow-up. Alongside topical imiquimod, each dose of vaccine comprised 300 ug of mutant IDH1 20-mer peptide. The ends lost 0 bases at V and 0 bases at J; junction bases unmatched: 7. The germline gives CDR1 SEHNR, CDR2 FQNEAQ (reference sequence). The CDR3 loop spans 18 amino acids. The specimen was PBMCs, collected from a glioma patient whose treatment included an IDH1 peptide vaccine. This TCR derives from a young man with glioma. The genes are TRBV7-9 and TRBJ2-5; 10 bases fit TRBD2. The CDR3: CASSLAVSTSGYQETQYF. The DNA of the CDR3 is TGTGCCAGCAGCTTAGCAGTTTCGACTAGCGGGTACCAAGAGACCCAGTACTTC.